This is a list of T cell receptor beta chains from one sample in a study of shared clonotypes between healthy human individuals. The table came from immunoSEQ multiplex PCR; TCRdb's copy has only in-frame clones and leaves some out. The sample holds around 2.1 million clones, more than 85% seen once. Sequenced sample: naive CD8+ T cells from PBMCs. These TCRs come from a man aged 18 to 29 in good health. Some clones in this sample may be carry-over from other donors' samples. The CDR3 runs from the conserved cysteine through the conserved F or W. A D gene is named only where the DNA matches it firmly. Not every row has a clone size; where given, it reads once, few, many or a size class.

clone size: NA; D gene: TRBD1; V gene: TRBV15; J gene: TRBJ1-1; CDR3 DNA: TGTGCCACCAGCAGAGATGGACAGGGTGACACTGAAGCTTTCTTT; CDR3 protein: CATSRDGQGDTEAFF
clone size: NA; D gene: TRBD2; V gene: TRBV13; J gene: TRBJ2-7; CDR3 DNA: TGTGCCAGCAGTTCACGGTGGCGGGAGGTCGAGCAGTACTTC; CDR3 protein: CASSSRWREVEQYF
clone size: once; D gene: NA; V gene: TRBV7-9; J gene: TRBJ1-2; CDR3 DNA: TGTGCCAGCAGCCCGAACAGGGCCCAAGGCTACACCTTC; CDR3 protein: CASSPNRAQGYTF
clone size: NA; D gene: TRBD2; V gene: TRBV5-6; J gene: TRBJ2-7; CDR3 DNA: TGTGCCAGCAGCGGAGGGACTAGCGGATACTACGAGCAGTACTTC; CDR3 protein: CASSGGTSGYYEQYF
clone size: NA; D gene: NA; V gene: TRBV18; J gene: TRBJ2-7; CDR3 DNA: TGTGCCAGCTCACCAGGTAGGGACGGTCTCACCTACGAGCAGTACTTC; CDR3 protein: CASSPGRDGLTYEQYF
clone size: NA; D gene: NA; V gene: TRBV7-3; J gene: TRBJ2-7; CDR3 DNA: TGTGCCAGCAGCTTAGAGGGGTTCAGGGAGCAGTACTTC; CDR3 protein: CASSLEGFREQYF
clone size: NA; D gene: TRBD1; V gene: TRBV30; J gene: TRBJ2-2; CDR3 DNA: TGTGCCTGGAGTGAGGGACAGTGGGACACCGGGGAGCTGTTTTTT; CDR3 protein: CAWSEGQWDTGELFF
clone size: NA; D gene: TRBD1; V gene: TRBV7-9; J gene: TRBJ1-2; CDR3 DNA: TGTGCCAGCAGCCAAGGGACAGGGGGGCCCTATGGCTACACCTTC; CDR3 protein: CASSQGTGGPYGYTF
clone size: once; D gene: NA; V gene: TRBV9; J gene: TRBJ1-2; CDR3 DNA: TGTGCCAGCAGCGTAGATCCCATACCAAACTATGGCTACACCTTC; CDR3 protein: CASSVDPIPNYGYTF
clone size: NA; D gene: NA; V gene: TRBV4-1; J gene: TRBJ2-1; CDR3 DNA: TGCGCCAGCAGCCAAGTCGGTAGCCCCAATGAGCAGTTCTTC; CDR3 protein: CASSQVGSPNEQFF
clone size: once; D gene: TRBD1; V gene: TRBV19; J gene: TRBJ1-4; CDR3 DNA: TGTGCCAGTAGCACCGGGACAGCCTCCAAAGGGAAACTGTTTTTT; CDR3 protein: CASSTGTASKGKLFF
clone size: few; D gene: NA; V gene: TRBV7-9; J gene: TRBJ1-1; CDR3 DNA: TGTGCCAGCAACACGGGACCACGTGGGCAGGGCGTAACTGAAGCTTTCTTT; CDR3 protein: CASNTGPRGQGVTEAFF
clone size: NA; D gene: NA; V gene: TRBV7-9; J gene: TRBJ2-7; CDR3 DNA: TGTGCCAGCAGCTTATTTCCCCGGTACGAGCAGTACTTC; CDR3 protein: CASSLFPRYEQYF
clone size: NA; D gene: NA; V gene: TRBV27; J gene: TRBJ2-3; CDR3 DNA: TGTGCCAGCAGTTTGCTTGGAGATACGCAGTATTTT; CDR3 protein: CASSLLGDTQYF
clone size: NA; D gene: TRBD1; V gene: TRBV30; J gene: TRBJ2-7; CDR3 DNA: TGTGCCTGGAACCAGGGGGCTGGGCACGAGCAGTACTTC; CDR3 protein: CAWNQGAGHEQYF
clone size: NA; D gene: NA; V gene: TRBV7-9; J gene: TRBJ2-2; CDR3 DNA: TGTGCCAGCGGGTCCGTAAGGGCCTGGTCCGGGGAGCTGTTTTTT; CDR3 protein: CASGSVRAWSGELFF
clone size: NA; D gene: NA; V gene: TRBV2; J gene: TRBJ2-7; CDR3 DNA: TGTGCCAGCAGTGAAGGGGTAAACAGGGTCAGGGCAGGGTCCTACGAGCAGTACTTC; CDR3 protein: CASSEGVNRVRAGSYEQYF
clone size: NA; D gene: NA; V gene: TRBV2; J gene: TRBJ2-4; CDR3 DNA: TGTGCCAGCAGTGAAGCCCATCTAGCGAGAAAACCGTTAGCCAAAAACATTCAGTACTTC; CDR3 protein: CASSEAHLARKPLAKNIQYF
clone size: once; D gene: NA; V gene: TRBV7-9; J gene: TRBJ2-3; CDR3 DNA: TGTGCCAGCAGCTTAGCCCCGACATCCCTGGGAGATACGCAGTATTTT; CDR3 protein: CASSLAPTSLGDTQYF
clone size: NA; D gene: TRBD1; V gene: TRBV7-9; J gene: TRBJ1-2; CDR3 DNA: TGTGCCAGCAGCTTAGAAGGGGGCAGGGGGCCCTATGGCTACACCTTC; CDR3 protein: CASSLEGGRGPYGYTF
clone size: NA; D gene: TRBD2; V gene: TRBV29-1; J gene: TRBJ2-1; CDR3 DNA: TGCAGCTCACGAGCGGGAGAGGCTTCTGAGCAGTTCTTC; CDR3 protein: CSSRAGEASEQFF
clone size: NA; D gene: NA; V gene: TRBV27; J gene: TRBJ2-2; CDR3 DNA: TGTGCCAGCAGTTTTAGGCACGGGGAGCTGTTTTTT; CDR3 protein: CASSFRHGELFF
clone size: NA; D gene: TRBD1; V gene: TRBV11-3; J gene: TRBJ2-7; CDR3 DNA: TGTGCCAGCAGCCCAGGACAGGGGGCCTACGAGCAGTACTTC; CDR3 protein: CASSPGQGAYEQYF